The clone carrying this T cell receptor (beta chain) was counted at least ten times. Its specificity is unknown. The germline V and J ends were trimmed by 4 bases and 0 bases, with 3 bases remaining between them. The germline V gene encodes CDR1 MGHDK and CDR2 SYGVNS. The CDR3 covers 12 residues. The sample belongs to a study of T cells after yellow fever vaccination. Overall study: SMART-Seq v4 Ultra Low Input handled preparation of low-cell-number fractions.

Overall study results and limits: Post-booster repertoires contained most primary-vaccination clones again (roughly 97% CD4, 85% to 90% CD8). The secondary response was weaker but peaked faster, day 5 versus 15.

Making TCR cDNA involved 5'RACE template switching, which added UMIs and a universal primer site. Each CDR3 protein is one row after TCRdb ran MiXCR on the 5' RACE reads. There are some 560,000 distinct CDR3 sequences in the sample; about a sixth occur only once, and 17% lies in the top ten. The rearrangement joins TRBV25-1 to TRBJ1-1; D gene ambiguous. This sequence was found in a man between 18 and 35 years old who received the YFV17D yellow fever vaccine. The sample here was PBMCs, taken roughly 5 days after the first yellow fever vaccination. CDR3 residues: CASSVLNTEAFF. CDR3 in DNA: TGTGCCAGCAGTGTGTTGAACACTGAAGCTTTCTTT. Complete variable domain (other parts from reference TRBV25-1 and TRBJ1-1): EADIYQTPRYLVIGTGKKITLECSQTMGHDKMYWYQQDPGMELHLIHYSYGVNSTEKGDLSSESTVSRIRTEHFPLTLESARPSHTSQYLCASSVLNTEAFFGQGTRLTVV.